Listed here are 8 T cell receptor beta chains from one sample, sequenced in a study of cytomegalovirus exposure and HLA in healthy donors. Clones were sequenced by immunoSEQ multiplex PCR, and TCRdb holds only the in-frame ones, with some missing. Of roughly 250,000 clones detected, roughly 89% appear once; the ten largest clones hold 0.37%. The material sequenced was PBMCs. These receptors all come from a woman between 18 and 29 years old in good health and CMV-seronegative.

This sequence joins TRBV30 and TRBJ2-3; possible D gene TRBD2, 7 bases. CDR3 length: 14 amino acids. Germline V gene data show CDR1 as GTSNPN and CDR2 as SVGIG (reference sequence). Trimming stripped 1 base from V and 5 bases from J, with 13 bases between. CDR3 bases: TGTGCCTGGAGTGCGGGGGGCGCGGGAGATACGCAGTATTTT. Translation gives CAWSAGGAGDTQYF. Full variable domain (rest looked up from reference TRBV30 and TRBJ2-3): SQTIHQWPATLVQPVGSPLSLECTVEGTSNPNLYWYRQAAGRGLQLLFYSVGIGQISSEVPQNLSASRPQDRQFILSSKKLLLSDSGFYLCAWSAGGAGDTQYFGPGTRLTVL.

This clone was picked up one time. The chain recombines TRBV25-1 with TRBJ1-1; 9 bases agree with TRBD1. Germline CDR1 and CDR2: MGHDK and SYGVNS. With 1 base clipped from V and 6 bases from J, the junction kept 6 bases outside the gene matches. The CDR3 runs 15 residues. CDR3 protein: CASSELGQGIAEAFF. The DNA of the CDR3 is TGTGCCAGCAGTGAATTAGGACAGGGGATAGCTGAAGCTTTCTTT.

This chain joins TRBV5-1 and TRBJ2-7, with a tentative D call TRBD2 (5 bases). Germline CDR1 and CDR2: SGHRS and YFSETQ. CDR3 length: 14 amino acids. V was trimmed by 2 bases and J by 1 base, leaving 10 bases between them. The CDR3 DNA is TGCGCCAGCAGCTTCCGGGGTACGTCCTACGAGCAGTACGTC. Encoded protein: CASSFRGTSYEQYV.

This clone appeared a single time. The CDR3 DNA reads TGTGCCAGCAGTGGGGGGGGGTATTCTTATAATTCACCCCTCCACTTT. Translated, it gives CASSGGGYSYNSPLHF. The chain uses TRBV6-1 and TRBJ1-6; possibly TRBD1 for D (5 bases). From germline, CDR1 is MNHNS and CDR2 SASEGT. The CDR3 length is 16 residues. Between the trimmed V and J ends, which lost 4 bases and 4 bases, there was a span of 14 bases.

V and J are TRBV10-3 and TRBJ1-1; weak D call: TRBD1 (6 bases). Looked up from germline, CDR1 is ENHRY and CDR2 is SYGVKD. The V end lost 8 bases, the J end lost 4 bases, and 14 bases lay between the germline ends. The CDR3 loop spans 13 amino acids. The CDR3, as DNA: TGTGCCATCTTACAGGGTGGAGGCACTGAAGCTTTCTTT. It codes for CAILQGGGTEAFF.

The chain combines TRBV5-1 with TRBJ1-3; 10 nucleotides line up with TRBD1. V gave up 4 bases and J gave up 3 bases; unmatched junction bases: 13. The V gene's germline CDR1 is SGHRS and CDR2 YFSETQ. The CDR3 runs 18 residues. The CDR3 is CASSPGQGDELGGNTIYF. The CDR3 DNA reads TGCGCCAGCAGCCCCGGACAGGGGGACGAACTTGGTGGAAACACCATATATTTT.

Only a few counts were recorded for this clone. V usage is TRBV2 and J usage is TRBJ2-7, with D perhaps matching TRBD2 (5 bases). V was clipped by 6 bases and J by 2 bases, with 11 bases between them. Germline V gene data show CDR1 as SNHLY and CDR2 as FYNNEI. This CDR3 spans 13 amino acids. For the CDR3, the DNA is TGTGCCAGCAGACATAGCGCGGCCTACGAGCAGTACGTC. It encodes CASRHSAAYEQYV.

The CDR3 here is CASSSAGGLNYGYTF. DNA of the CDR3: TGTGCCAGCAGTTCGGCAGGGGGGCTTAACTATGGCTACACCTTC. The chain joins TRBV28 to TRBJ1-2; 7 bases map to TRBD1. The V segment lost 4 bases and the J segment 1 base; nucleotides outside the gene matches: 6. This CDR3 spans 15 amino acids. Germline CDR1 and CDR2: MDHEN and SYDVKM.